In its sample, the clone carrying this T cell receptor beta chain was seen many times. The antigen is unknown. CDR3 length equals 14 residues. Germline loops: CDR1 MNHNY, CDR2 SVGAGI (reference sequence). Unmatched junction bases numbered 1, after V lost 0 bases and J lost 4 bases. These data are taken from a study of T cells in Graves' hyperthyroidism and ophthalmopathy. Overall study results and limits: The model predicted ophthalmopathy a median around seven months before onset.

Orbital computed tomography, thyroid ultrasound, serum thyroxine and TRAb, and clinical symptoms together informed the diagnoses. RNA transcripts yielded amplified TCR beta CDR3 regions. When the TCR CDR3 underwent first-round RT-PCR, the HTBI primer set was used. TCRdb fed the multiplex PCR reads into MiXCR, producing one record per CDR3 protein. Among 600,000 or so distinct CDR3 sequences, about 14% were seen once, and the ten largest hold around 13%. Material for sequencing was blood. This chain uses TRBV6-6 with TRBJ2-5; the match to TRBD2 covers 8 bases. This sequence originates from a woman aged 45-60 years with Graves' ophthalmopathy. The CDR3 spells CASSYSSGRETQYF. The CDR3 nucleotides read TGTGCCAGCAGTTACTCGAGCGGGAGAGAGACCCAGTACTTC.